This T cell receptor (beta chain) was recorded in a study of blood T cell repertoires in COVID-19. Study-level information: COVID-19 samples collected from the United States, Italy and Spain covered acute and convalescent phases. T cells, B-cell-depleted T cells, or PBMCs provided the cDNA or gDNA that served as material.

Original handling: The authors estimated nucleated cell counts from reference gene primer amplification. The protocol was immunoSEQ multiplex PCR, while the TCRdb copy is restricted to in-frame clones and leaves out a portion. That table gives V, J and clone size, and the DNA gave D and trimming. The repertoire has 250,000 to 300,000 clones, around 86% of them found once; the top ten carry around 3.6%. In germline, CDR1 is SGHAT, CDR2 FQNNGV. There are 15 residues in the CDR3. Trimming stripped 1 base from V and 0 bases from J, with 10 bases between. Material: peripheral blood. This chain joins TRBV11-2 and TRBJ2-7, with a weak D call TRBD1 (5 bases). The clonotype originates from a man between 18 and 35 years old with active or convalescent COVID-19. CDR3 amino acids: CASSLVMGPSYEQYF. CDR3 in DNA: TGTGCCAGCAGCTTAGTTATGGGGCCCTCCTACGAGCAGTACTTC. Drawing the rest from reference TRBV11-2 and TRBJ2-7, the complete variable domain is EAGVAQSPRYKIIEKRQSVAFWCNPISGHATLYWYQQILGQGPKLLIQFQNNGVVDDSQLPKDRFSAERLKGVDSTLKIQPAKLEDSAVYLCASSLVMGPSYEQYFGPGTRLTVT.